The 31 T cell receptor beta chains below were found in one sample sequenced in a study of shared clonotypes between healthy human individuals (dated by TCRdb to 2018 to 2020). Receptors were amplified or captured by the immunoSEQ multiplex PCR assay. The table comes from immuneACCESS by way of TCRdb, which keeps in-frame sequences with V and J called. Part of the clones is missing from these tables; in studies checked, under half for an unresolved V gene and the rest for unknown reasons. The sample records 950,000 to 1,200,000 clones, around 77% of which are singletons. The top ten hold over 0.8% of the sample. Material for sequencing was memory CD4+ T cells from PBMCs. The label giving this sample's cell subset or site can be read as: CD45RA-negative fraction. The receptor source for this set is a young man in good health. Some clones in this sample may be carry-over from other donors' samples.

A word on this clone: Other DNA sequences in this specimen translate into the identical CDR3. The chain employs TRBV9 and TRBJ2-7; no clear D gene. The CDR3 runs 15 residues. Deletions cut 0 bases from V and 0 bases from J, with 10 bases between. CDR1 is SGDLS and CDR2 is YYNGEE in the germline V gene. Here the CDR3 reads CASSVGVGSSYEQYF. For the CDR3, the DNA is TGTGCCAGCAGCGTAGGAGTGGGAAGCTCCTACGAGCAGTACTTC. Full variable domain (outside the CDR3, taken from reference TRBV9 and TRBJ2-7): DSGVTQTPKHLITATGQRVTLRCSPRSGDLSVYWYQQSLDQGLQFLIQYYNGEERAKGNILERFSAQQFPDLHSELNLSSLELGDSALYFCASSVGVGSSYEQYFGPGTRLTVT.

The chain employs TRBV2 and TRBJ2-1; D is ambiguous. Germline-derived CDR1 and CDR2 are SNHLY and FYNNEI. The CDR3 length is 15 residues. The V end lost 10 bases, the J end lost 0 bases, and 16 bases lay between the germline ends. CDR3 sequence: CATTPELSSYNEQFF. DNA for the CDR3: TGTGCCACCACCCCGGAGCTGAGCTCCTACAATGAGCAGTTCTTC.

Regarding this clone: A clone one base away is much larger, so this may be a read error. Distinct nucleotide sequences in the sample also encode this CDR3. The chain links TRBV11-2 to TRBJ2-5; D is undetermined. V gave up 0 bases and J gave up 5 bases, with 4 bases separating them. This CDR3 contains 12 residues. CDR1 and CDR2 (germline): SGHAT, FQNNGV. The CDR3 sequence is CASSLEGETQYF. For the CDR3, the DNA is TGTGCCAGCAGCTTAGAGGGGGAGACCCAGTACTTC. Based on the CDR3 plus reference TRBV11-2 and TRBJ2-5, the full variable domain is EAGVAQSPRYKIIEKRQSVAFWCNPISGHATLYWYQQILGQGPKLLIQFQNNGVVDDSQLPKDRFSAERLKGVDSTLKIQPAKLEDSAVYLCASSLEGETQYFGPGTRLLVL.

The J gene is TRBJ2-3, the V gene TRBV5-1; D perhaps matches TRBD2 (6 bases). The CDR3 sequence is 14 residues long. Germline V gives CDR1 SGHRS, CDR2 YFSETQ. The V and J ends lost 0 bases and 4 bases respectively, with 9 bases between them. CDR3 loop: CASSLGLEADTQYF. DNA of the CDR3: TGCGCCAGCAGCTTGGGACTAGAGGCAGATACGCAGTATTTT.

This chain connects TRBV27 to TRBJ1-1; D perhaps matches TRBD1 (5 bases). In germline, CDR1 is MNHEY, CDR2 SMNVEV (reference sequence). This CDR3 region has 15 residues. V was cut by 1 base and J by 4 bases, with 13 bases left in between. The CDR3 bases are TGTGCCAGCAGTTTATGGGCAGGGACGGGCACTGAAGCTTTCTTT. Translation gives CASSLWAGTGTEAFF.

The V gene is TRBV5-8, the J gene TRBJ2-5, with 15 positions matching TRBD2. V was pared by 4 bases and J by 5 bases, with 3 bases of the junction left unmatched. The CDR3 sequence is 15 residues long. Looked up from germline, CDR1 is SGHTS and CDR2 is YDEGEE. CDR3 DNA sequence: TGTGCCAGCAGCCGAGGACTAGCGGGGGGGGAGACCCAGTACTTC. The encoded protein is CASSRGLAGGETQYF.

CDR3 DNA: TGTGCCAGCAGTGCTCTGGGGAACACTGAAGCTTTCTTT. It is translated as CASSALGNTEAFF. The V gene is TRBV6-1, the J gene TRBJ1-1; D is unclear. The CDR3 consists of 13 residues. From germline, CDR1 is MNHNS and CDR2 SASEGT. Trimming shortened V by 4 bases and J by 1 base, and 7 bases separated the two germline ends.

The rearrangement joins TRBV2 to TRBJ2-2, with no clear D. The V end lost 7 bases, the J end lost 0 bases, and 9 bases lay between the germline ends. The CDR3 length is 14 residues. CDR1 SNHLY and CDR2 FYNNEI come from the germline V gene. The CDR3 loop is CASNPTANTGELFF. The CDR3 nucleotides read TGTGCCAGCAACCCGACCGCGAACACCGGGGAGCTGTTTTTT.

V and J are TRBV4-2 and TRBJ1-1; 11 nucleotides agree with TRBD1. Per germline, CDR1 LGHNA and CDR2 YNFKEQ. The CDR3 runs 17 residues. Trimming took 3 bases from V and 0 from J; bases not matched to a gene: 6. CDR3 in amino acids: CASSQPRTGGMNTEAFF. The CDR3 bases are TGTGCCAGCAGCCAGCCGAGGACAGGGGGCATGAACACTGAAGCTTTCTTT.

With regard to this clone: One end of the junction is discordant with germline, which a read error may explain. V and J are TRBV7-3 and TRBJ2-2; D gene unclear. CDR3 size: 12 residues. CDR1 and CDR2 from the germline V gene are SGHTA and FQGTGA. The CDR3 here is CASRLNGGELFF. The DNA of the CDR3 is TGTGCCAGCAGATTAAATGGCGGGGAGCTGTTTTTT.

This clone has just a few counts. The genes are TRBV5-1 and TRBJ2-1; maybe TRBD1 (5 bases). The CDR3 loop spans 13 amino acids. V dropped 8 bases and J dropped 7 bases, with 16 bases sitting between them. CDR1 and CDR2 (germline): SGHRS, YFSETQ. CDR3 sequence: CASFKGPGNEQFF. The DNA of the CDR3 is TGCGCCAGTTTTAAAGGACCAGGGAATGAGCAGTTCTTC. Together with reference TRBV5-1 and TRBJ2-1, the CDR3 gives the full variable domain: KAGVTQTPRYLIKTRGQQVTLSCSPISGHRSVSWYQQTPGQGLQFLFEYFSETQRNKGNFPGRFSGRQFSNSRSEMNVSTLELGDSALYLCASFKGPGNEQFFGPGTRLTVL.

This clone was detected only a few times. The chain is built from TRBV5-1 and TRBJ1-1, with TRBD1 matching over 8 bases. Germline CDR1 SGHRS, CDR2 YFSETQ. With V trimmed by 2 bases and J by 1 base, 7 bases remained unmatched. The CDR3 runs 16 residues. The CDR3 region has the DNA TGCGCCAGCAGCTTACAAGGACAGGGACCGAACACTGAAGCTTTCTTT. This translates into CASSLQGQGPNTEAFF.

This clone was observed a handful of times. The genes are TRBV2 and TRBJ2-3; D remains ambiguous. Germline V gene sequence: CDR1 SNHLY, CDR2 FYNNEI. V was cut by 6 bases and J by 4 bases, with 17 bases left in between. The CDR3 runs 15 residues. The CDR3, as DNA: TGTGCCAGCAGGGAAAGGTTCGTAGCATCAGATACGCAGTATTTT. This codes for CASRERFVASDTQYF. The full variable domain, its missing parts supplied by reference TRBV2 and TRBJ2-3, is EPEVTQTPSHQVTQMGQEVILRCVPISNHLYFYWYRQILGQKVEFLVSFYNNEISEKSEIFDDQFSVERPDGSNFTLKIRSTKLEDSAMYFCASRERFVASDTQYFGPGTRLTVL.

In this sample, this clone turned up many times. V gene TRBV11-2 combines with J gene TRBJ2-1; TRBD2 aligns across 8 bases. The CDR3 sequence is 17 residues long. Germline V gives CDR1 SGHAT, CDR2 FQNNGV. V trimming: 2 bases; J trimming: 3 bases; junction bases outside the gene matches: 9. The CDR3 is CASSLILSGRGYNEQFF. The CDR3 DNA follows: TGTGCCAGCAGCTTAATCTTGAGCGGGAGAGGCTACAATGAGCAGTTCTTC. Using reference TRBV11-2 and TRBJ2-1 for the parts outside the CDR3, the full variable domain is EAGVAQSPRYKIIEKRQSVAFWCNPISGHATLYWYQQILGQGPKLLIQFQNNGVVDDSQLPKDRFSAERLKGVDSTLKIQPAKLEDSAVYLCASSLILSGRGYNEQFFGPGTRLTVL.

This clone was seen a single time. The gene calls are TRBV10-3 and TRBJ2-7, with D perhaps matching TRBD1 (6 bases). This CDR3 is built from 15 residues. The V gene lost 0 bases and the J gene lost 3 bases, with 12 bases spanning the gap. The germline CDR1 and CDR2 sequences are ENHRY and SYGVKD. This chain's CDR3 is CAISESSGQIYEQYF. The CDR3 coding sequence is TGTGCCATCAGTGAGTCATCAGGACAGATCTACGAGCAGTACTTC.

Comments on this clone: Other DNA variants within this sample encode the same CDR3. The chain couples TRBV5-1 to TRBJ2-3; possibly TRBD1 for D (6 bases). Germline V gene data show CDR1 as SGHRS and CDR2 as YFSETQ. This CDR3 region has 15 residues. Trimming left V 0 bases short and J 2 bases short, with 10 bases between. CDR3 nucleotide sequence: TGCGCCAGCAGCTTGGTTGGGACAAACACAGATACGCAGTATTTT. Protein: CASSLVGTNTDTQYF.

This clone has just one count. Distinct nucleotide sequences in the sample also encode this CDR3. The chain couples TRBV4-2 to TRBJ1-3; no clear D gene. The V gene's germline CDR1 is LGHNA and CDR2 YNFKEQ. V lost 1 base, J lost 4 bases, and 11 bases lay in between. This CDR3 spans 15 amino acids. The CDR3 protein is CASSQGVLGGNTIYF. CDR3 nucleotides: TGTGCCAGCAGCCAAGGGGTCTTAGGAGGAAACACCATATATTTT.

The gene calls are TRBV28 and TRBJ1-5, with 9 bases that match TRBD1. The V segment lost 3 bases and the J segment 3 bases; nucleotides outside the gene matches: 12. The CDR3 length is 18 residues. Germline loops: CDR1 MDHEN, CDR2 SYDVKM. The CDR3 here is CASSLAGQGSHPNQPQHF. The DNA of the CDR3 is TGTGCCAGCAGTTTGGCGGGACAGGGTTCCCACCCCAATCAGCCCCAGCATTTT.

The chain joins TRBV7-9 to TRBJ2-3; D tentatively fits TRBD1 or TRBD2 (5 bases each). This CDR3 is built from 15 residues. The V gene lost 5 bases and the J gene lost 4 bases, with 16 bases spanning the gap. CDR1 SEHNR and CDR2 FQNEAQ come from the germline V gene (reference sequence). The CDR3 nucleotides are TGTGCCAGCAGCCTCCGAACCTGGGGACCAGATACGCAGTATTTT. Encoded protein: CASSLRTWGPDTQYF.

This chain uses TRBV28 with TRBJ2-1, with D perhaps TRBD2 (5 bases). Trimming removed 7 bases from V and 0 bases from J, with 22 bases in between. CDR1 and CDR2 (germline): MDHEN, SYDVKM. This CDR3 region has 18 residues. The CDR3 DNA sequence: TGTGCCAGCACCCGTGGGCTAGCCGATAGAAGCTCCTACAATGAGCAGTTCTTC. Translated, it gives CASTRGLADRSSYNEQFF.

The V gene is TRBV28, the J gene TRBJ2-5, with 12 bases that match TRBD2. The length of the CDR3 is 18 residues. CDR1 MDHEN and CDR2 SYDVKM come from the germline V gene. The ends lost 5 bases at V and 5 bases at J; junction bases unmatched: 15. CDR3 amino acids: CASSRRTSGKGSRETQYF. CDR3 DNA sequence: TGTGCCAGCAGTCGTCGGACTAGCGGGAAAGGATCCAGGGAGACCCAGTACTTC.

V gene TRBV19 combines with J gene TRBJ1-3; D is undetermined. V gave up 5 bases and J gave up 1 base, with 9 bases separating them. Germline loops: CDR1 LNHDA, CDR2 SQIVND (reference sequence). The CDR3 covers 14 residues. The CDR3 loop is CASSRLGSGNTIYF. The CDR3 coding sequence is TGTGCCAGTAGTCGACTGGGGTCTGGAAACACCATATATTTT. The full variable domain, with the rest looked up from reference TRBV19 and TRBJ1-3, is DGGITQSPKYLFRKEGQNVTLSCEQNLNHDAMYWYRQDPGQGLRLIYYSQIVNDFQKGDIAEGYSVSREKKESFPLTVTSAQKNPTAFYLCASSRLGSGNTIYFGEGSWLTVV.

The rearrangement uses TRBV28 and TRBJ2-5; no definite D call. V lost 3 bases, J lost 8 bases, and 13 bases lay in between. CDR1 and CDR2 from the germline V gene are MDHEN and SYDVKM. This CDR3 spans 13 amino acids. The CDR3 spells CASSFSLPSTQYF. CDR3 sequence (DNA): TGTGCCAGCAGTTTCAGCCTTCCCAGCACCCAGTACTTC.

The chain couples TRBV2 to TRBJ2-7, with 8 bases matching TRBD1. J was trimmed by 4 bases and V by 6 bases; bases with no gene match: 5. CDR1 is SNHLY and CDR2 is FYNNEI in the germline V gene. The CDR3 is 13 amino acids. The CDR3 DNA reads TGTGCCAGCAGCCGGGACAGGAGATACGAGCAGTACTTC. It translates to CASSRDRRYEQYF.

This clone was seen only a few times. The J gene is TRBJ1-2, the V gene TRBV6-1; TRBD1 agrees at 7 bases. The J segment lost 7 bases and the V segment lost 6 bases, leaving 8 bases of the junction unmatched. The CDR3 runs to 13 residues. From germline, CDR1 is MNHNS and CDR2 SASEGT. The CDR3 spells CASRETGASGYTF. CDR3 nucleotides: TGTGCCAGCAGAGAAACAGGGGCTTCTGGCTACACCTTC.

The chain links TRBV7-9 to TRBJ1-3, with D perhaps TRBD1 (5 bases). Germline CDR1 and CDR2: SEHNR and FQNEAQ (reference sequence). The CDR3 is 16 residues long. Trimming left V 2 bases short and J 4 bases short, with 15 bases between. The chain's CDR3 is CASSLTPRESGNTIYF. The CDR3 nucleotides are TGTGCCAGCAGCTTAACTCCCAGGGAGTCCGGAAACACCATATATTTT.

The chain links TRBV7-2 to TRBJ2-2; D is ambiguous. V was shortened by 0 bases and J by 5 bases, with 10 bases between the two germline ends. CDR1 SGHTA and CDR2 FQGNSA come from the germline V gene. The CDR3 loop spans 15 amino acids. The CDR3, as DNA: TGTGCCAGCAGCTTAGCGGGTCCTGGGACCGGGGAGCTGTTTTTT. Amino acid sequence: CASSLAGPGTGELFF.

This rearrangement joins TRBV6-5 to TRBJ1-5, with a weak D call TRBD1 (6 bases). Germline V gene lookup returns CDR1 MNHEY and CDR2 SVGAGI. The CDR3 contains 14 residues. V was clipped by 7 bases and J by 3 bases, with 13 bases between them. The CDR3 region has the DNA TGTGCCAGCAATGGCAGGGGCCCCAATCAGCCCCAGCATTTT. Translating gives CASNGRGPNQPQHF.

The genes are TRBV5-1 and TRBJ2-6, with 10 bases that match TRBD2. J lost 0 bases, V lost 5 bases, and 2 bases had no gene match. The CDR3 totals 16 residues. From germline, CDR1 is SGHRS and CDR2 YFSETQ. CDR3 sequence: CASRLAGSSGANVLTF. DNA of the CDR3: TGCGCCAGCAGACTAGCGGGAAGCTCTGGGGCCAACGTCCTGACTTTC.

As to this clone: Additional DNA sequences in this sample encode the identical CDR3. This chain joins TRBV7-2 and TRBJ2-1; no clear D gene. Germline V gene lookup returns CDR1 SGHTA and CDR2 FQGNSA. Trimming stripped 2 bases from V and 4 bases from J, with 3 bases between. The CDR3 is 12 amino acids. The CDR3 here is CASSLLYNEQFF. CDR3 bases: TGTGCCAGCAGCTTACTTTACAATGAGCAGTTCTTC.

The chain is built from TRBV6-5 and TRBJ2-7, with D perhaps TRBD2 (5 bases). Trimming cost V 0 bases and J 8 bases, with 5 bases left between them. CDR3 size: 11 residues. In germline, CDR1 is MNHEY, CDR2 SVGAGI. CDR3 sequence reads: CASSYSGKQYF. CDR3 nucleotides: TGTGCCAGCAGTTACTCCGGGAAGCAGTACTTC.